This T cell receptor (beta chain) was identified during a study of prognosis after radiotherapy for stage I lung cancer. Study context: It was between April 2018 and early 2019 that stage I non-small cell lung cancer patients were enrolled.

Sample share makes this clonotype medium-sized (0.01 to 0.1%). Its antigen is not identified. Study conclusions and caveats: Median unique TCR clones dropped from roughly 9,900 to 7,200 after stereotactic body radiation therapy. Reduced Shannon entropy following stereotactic body radiation therapy was recorded in patients who developed distant metastases.

The authors amplified TCR beta CDR3 from genomic DNA using two-round multiplex PCR. Specific primers for each TRBV and TRBJ gene were what first-round PCR used. TCRdb itself ran the multiplex PCR reads through MiXCR, one entry per CDR3 protein. The sample shows some 15,000 distinct CDR3 sequences, about 46% of them seen only once. The TCR sequence derives from a donor over 45 with non-small cell lung cancer. The material was PBMCs, obtained before or after stereotactic body radiation therapy (not recorded which).

In DNA, the CDR3 is TGCGCCAGCAGCTCGGGACTGGTTACTGGGGAGCTGTTTTTT. This gives the protein CASSSGLVTGELFF. J is TRBJ2-2 and V is TRBV5-1, with D tentatively TRBD2 (6 bases). This CDR3 has 14 amino acids. The germline CDR1 and CDR2 sequences are SGHRS and YFSETQ. V was shortened by 3 bases and J by 8 bases, with 14 bases between the two germline ends.